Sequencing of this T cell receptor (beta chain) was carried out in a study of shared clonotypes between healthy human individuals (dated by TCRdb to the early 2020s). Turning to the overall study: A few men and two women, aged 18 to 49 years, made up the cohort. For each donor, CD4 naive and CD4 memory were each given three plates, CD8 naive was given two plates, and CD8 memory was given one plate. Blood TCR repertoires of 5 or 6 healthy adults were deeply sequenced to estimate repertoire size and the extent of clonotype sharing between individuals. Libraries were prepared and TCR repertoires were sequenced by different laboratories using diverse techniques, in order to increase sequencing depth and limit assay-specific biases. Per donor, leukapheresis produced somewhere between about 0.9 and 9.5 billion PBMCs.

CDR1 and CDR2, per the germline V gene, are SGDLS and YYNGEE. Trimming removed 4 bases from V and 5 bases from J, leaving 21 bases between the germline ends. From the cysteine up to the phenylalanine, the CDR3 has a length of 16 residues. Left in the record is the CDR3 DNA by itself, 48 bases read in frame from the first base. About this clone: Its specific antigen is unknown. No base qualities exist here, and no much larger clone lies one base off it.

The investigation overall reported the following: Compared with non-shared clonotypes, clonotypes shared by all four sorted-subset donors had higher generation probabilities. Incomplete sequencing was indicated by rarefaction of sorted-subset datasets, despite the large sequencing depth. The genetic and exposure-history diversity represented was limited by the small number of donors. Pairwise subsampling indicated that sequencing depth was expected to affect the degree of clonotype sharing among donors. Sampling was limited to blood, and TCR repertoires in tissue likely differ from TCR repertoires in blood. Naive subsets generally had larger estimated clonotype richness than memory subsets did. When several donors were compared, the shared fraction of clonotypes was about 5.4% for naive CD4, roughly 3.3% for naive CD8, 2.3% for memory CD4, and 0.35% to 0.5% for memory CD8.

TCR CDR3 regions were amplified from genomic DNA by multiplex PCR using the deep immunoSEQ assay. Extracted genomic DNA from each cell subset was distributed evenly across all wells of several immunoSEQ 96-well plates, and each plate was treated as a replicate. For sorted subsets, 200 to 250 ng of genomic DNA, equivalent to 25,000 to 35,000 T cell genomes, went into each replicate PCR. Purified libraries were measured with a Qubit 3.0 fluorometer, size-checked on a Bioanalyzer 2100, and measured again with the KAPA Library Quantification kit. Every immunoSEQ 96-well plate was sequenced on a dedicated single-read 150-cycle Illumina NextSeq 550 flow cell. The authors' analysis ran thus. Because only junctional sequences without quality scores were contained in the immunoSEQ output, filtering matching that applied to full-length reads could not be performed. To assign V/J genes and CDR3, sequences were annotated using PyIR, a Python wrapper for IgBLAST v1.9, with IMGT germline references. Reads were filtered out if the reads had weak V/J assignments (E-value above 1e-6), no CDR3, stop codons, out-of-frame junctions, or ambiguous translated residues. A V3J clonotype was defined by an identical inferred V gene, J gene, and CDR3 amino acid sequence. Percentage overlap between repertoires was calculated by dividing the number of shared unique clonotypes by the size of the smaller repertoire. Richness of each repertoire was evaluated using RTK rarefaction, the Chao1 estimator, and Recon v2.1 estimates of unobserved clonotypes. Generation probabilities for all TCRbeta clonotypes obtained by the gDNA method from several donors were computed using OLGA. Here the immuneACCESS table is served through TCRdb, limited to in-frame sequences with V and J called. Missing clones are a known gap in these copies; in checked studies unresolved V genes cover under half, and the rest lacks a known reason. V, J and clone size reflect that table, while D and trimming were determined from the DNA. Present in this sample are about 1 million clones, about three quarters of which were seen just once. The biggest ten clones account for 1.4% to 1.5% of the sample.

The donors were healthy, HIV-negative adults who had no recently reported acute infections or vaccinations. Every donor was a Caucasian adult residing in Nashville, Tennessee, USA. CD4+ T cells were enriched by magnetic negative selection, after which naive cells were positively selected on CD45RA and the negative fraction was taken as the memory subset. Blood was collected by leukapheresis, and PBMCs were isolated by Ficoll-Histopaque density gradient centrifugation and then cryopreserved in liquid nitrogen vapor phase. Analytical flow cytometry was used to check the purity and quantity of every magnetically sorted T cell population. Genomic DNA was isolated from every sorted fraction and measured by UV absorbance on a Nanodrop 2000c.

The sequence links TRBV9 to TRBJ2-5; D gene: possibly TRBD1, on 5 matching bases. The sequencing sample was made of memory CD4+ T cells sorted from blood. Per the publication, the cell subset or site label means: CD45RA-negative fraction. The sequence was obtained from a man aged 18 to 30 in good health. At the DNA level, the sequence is TGTGCCAGCAGCCCCGGTCTAGAAGGGGCGAGGGAGACCCAGTACTTC. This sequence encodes CASSPGLEGARETQYF.